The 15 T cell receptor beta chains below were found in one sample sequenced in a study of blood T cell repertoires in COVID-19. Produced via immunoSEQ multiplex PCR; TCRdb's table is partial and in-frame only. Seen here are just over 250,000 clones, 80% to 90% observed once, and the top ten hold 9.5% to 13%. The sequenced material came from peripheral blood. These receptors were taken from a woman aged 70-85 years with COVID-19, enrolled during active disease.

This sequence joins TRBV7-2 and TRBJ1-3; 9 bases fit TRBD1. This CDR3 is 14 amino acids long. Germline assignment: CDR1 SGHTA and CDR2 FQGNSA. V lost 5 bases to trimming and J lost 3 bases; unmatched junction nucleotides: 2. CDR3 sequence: CASSLTGGGNTIYF. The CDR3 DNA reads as TGTGCCAGCAGCCTGACAGGGGGTGGAAACACCATATATTTT.

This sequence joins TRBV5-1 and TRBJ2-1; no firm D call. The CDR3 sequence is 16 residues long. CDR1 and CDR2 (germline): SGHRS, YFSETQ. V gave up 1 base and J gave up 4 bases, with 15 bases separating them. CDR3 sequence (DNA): TGCGCCAGCAGCTTGTGGTCTAGGTCGGATTACAATGAGCAGTTCTTC. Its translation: CASSLWSRSDYNEQFF.

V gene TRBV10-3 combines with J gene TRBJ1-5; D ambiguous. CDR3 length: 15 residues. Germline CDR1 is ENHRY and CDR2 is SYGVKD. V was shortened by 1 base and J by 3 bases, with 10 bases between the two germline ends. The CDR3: CAISELEGTNQPQHF. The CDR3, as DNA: TGTGCCATCAGTGAGTTAGAGGGCACCAATCAGCCCCAGCATTTT.

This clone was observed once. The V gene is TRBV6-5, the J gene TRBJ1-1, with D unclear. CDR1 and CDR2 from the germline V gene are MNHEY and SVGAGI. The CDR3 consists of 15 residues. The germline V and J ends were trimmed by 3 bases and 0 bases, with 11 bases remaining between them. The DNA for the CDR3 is TGTGCCAGCAGTTATCGTTTTAGCATGAACACTGAAGCTTTCTTT. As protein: CASSYRFSMNTEAFF.

The CDR3 DNA reads as TGCGCCAGCAGCCAGCACAGGGTTGCGTTCAATGAGCAGTTCTTC. Protein: CASSQHRVAFNEQFF. The V gene is TRBV4-1, the J gene TRBJ2-1; maybe TRBD1 (6 bases). V lost 3 bases to trimming and J lost 6 bases, with 15 bases between them. The CDR3 extends over 15 amino acids. Germline lookup yields CDR1 MGHRA and CDR2 YSYEKL.

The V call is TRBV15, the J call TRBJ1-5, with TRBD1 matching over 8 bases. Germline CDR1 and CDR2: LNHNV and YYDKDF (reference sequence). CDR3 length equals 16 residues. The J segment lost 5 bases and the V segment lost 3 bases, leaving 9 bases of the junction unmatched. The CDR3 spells CATSSGTTGVDQPQHF. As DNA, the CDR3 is TGTGCCACCAGCAGTGGAACGACAGGGGTCGATCAGCCCCAGCATTTT.

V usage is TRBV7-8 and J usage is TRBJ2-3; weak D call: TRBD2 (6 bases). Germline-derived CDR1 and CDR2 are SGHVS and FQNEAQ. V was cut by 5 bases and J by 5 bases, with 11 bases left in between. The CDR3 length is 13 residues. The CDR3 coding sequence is TGTGCCAGCAGCCCCCCCGGGGGAGATACGCAGTATTTT. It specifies CASSPPGGDTQYF.

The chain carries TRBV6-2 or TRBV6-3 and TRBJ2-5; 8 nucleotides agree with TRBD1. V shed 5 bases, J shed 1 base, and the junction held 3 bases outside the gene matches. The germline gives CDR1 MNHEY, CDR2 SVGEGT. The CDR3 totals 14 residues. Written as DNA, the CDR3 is TGTGCCAGCAGTGACAGGGGAGGCCAAGAGACCCAGTACTTC. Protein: CASSDRGGQETQYF.

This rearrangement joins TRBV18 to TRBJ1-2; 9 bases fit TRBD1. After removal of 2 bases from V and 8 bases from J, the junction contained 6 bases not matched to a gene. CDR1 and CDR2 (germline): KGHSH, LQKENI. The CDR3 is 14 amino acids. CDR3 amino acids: CASSPEQGARGYTF. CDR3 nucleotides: TGTGCCAGCTCACCAGAACAGGGGGCGCGGGGCTACACCTTC.

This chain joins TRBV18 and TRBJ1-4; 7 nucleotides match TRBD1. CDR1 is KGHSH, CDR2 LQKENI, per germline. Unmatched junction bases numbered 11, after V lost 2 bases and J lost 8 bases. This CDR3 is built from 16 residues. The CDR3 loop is CASSPDSGTATEKLFF. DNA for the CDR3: TGTGCCAGCTCACCAGACTCCGGGACAGCGACCGAAAAACTGTTTTTT.

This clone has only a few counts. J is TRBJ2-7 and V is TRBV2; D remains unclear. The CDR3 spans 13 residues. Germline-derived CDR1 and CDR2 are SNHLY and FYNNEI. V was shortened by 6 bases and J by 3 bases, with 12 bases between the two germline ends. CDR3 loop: CASRAQLFYEQYF. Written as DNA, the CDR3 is TGTGCCAGCAGGGCACAACTATTCTACGAGCAGTACTTC.

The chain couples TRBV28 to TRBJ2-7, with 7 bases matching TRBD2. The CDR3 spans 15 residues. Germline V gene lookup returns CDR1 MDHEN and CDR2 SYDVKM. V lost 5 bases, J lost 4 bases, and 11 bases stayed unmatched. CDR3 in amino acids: CASSPIRAGEYEQYF. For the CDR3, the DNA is TGTGCCAGCAGTCCAATCAGGGCGGGAGAGTACGAGCAGTACTTC.

The chain's CDR3 is CASSSGLAGGGIDTQYF. CDR3 sequence (DNA): TGTGCCAGCAGCTCGGGACTAGCGGGAGGAGGTATAGATACGCAGTATTTT. The V gene is TRBV7-3, the J gene TRBJ2-3; 15 nucleotides match TRBD2. The CDR3 covers 17 residues. Germline loops: CDR1 SGHTA, CDR2 FQGTGA. V trimming: 4 bases; J trimming: 5 bases; junction bases outside the gene matches: 7.

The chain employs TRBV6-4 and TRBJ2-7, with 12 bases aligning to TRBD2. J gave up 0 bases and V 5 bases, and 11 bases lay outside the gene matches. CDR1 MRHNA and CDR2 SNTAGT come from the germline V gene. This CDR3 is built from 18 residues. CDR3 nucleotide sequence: TGTGCCAGCAGTAACCGGCCACTAGCGGGAGGCTGCTCCTACGAGCAGTACTTC. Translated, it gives CASSNRPLAGGCSYEQYF.

CDR3 loop: CASSRGLAGFSYNEQFF. The DNA of the CDR3 is TGTGCCAGCAGCCGAGGACTAGCGGGATTCTCCTACAATGAGCAGTTCTTC. V is TRBV7-8 and J is TRBJ2-1, with 12 bases identical to TRBD2. The CDR3 covers 17 residues. V lost 5 bases and J lost 0; bases outside the gene matches: 5. Germline values: CDR1 SGHVS, CDR2 FQNEAQ.